The present TCR beta chain was sequenced within a study of T cell responses to AZD1222 COVID-19 vaccine. Study conclusions and caveats: Clonal diversity was possibly underestimated; the donors were predominantly white British and more often female. Vaccine-associated CD4 TCRs ranged over spike, dominating at 160-218 and 743-854. Regions left unmutated in variants are reportedly the target of nearly half of spike-specific TCRs.

Using immunoSEQ multiplex PCR, the repertoire was profiled, and TCRdb retains in-frame clones only, with some absent. The sample yields 130,000 or so clones, roughly nine tenths seen once. As regards this clone: Its cognate antigen is unknown.

V lost 0 bases to trimming and J lost 0 bases; unmatched junction nucleotides: 4. CDR3 length equals 16 residues. The V gene's germline CDR1 is GTSNPN and CDR2 SVGIG (reference sequence). The source material was peripheral blood, sampled on day 0 of AZD1222 vaccination. This chain joins TRBV30 and TRBJ1-5, with TRBD1 matching 8 bases. The receptor's source is an adult in good health. This chain's CDR3 is CAWSVNRGISNQPQHF. The CDR3 DNA follows: TGTGCCTGGAGTGTCAACAGGGGGATTAGCAATCAGCCCCAGCATTTT.